This T cell receptor (beta chain) derives from a study of CD8+ T cells in alopecia areata. Turning to the study itself: A regimen of oral tofacitinib, 5 to 10 mg twice daily, was given to treated patients.

Whole-study findings and limits: Association of baseline CD8+ expansion with response is uncertain owing to one nonresponder. TCRs were shared less clearly across patients than in mice, possibly for HLA-related reasons.

Following RNA extraction, reverse transcription yielded cDNA that acted as the sequencing template. Sequencing was performed with immunoSEQ multiplex PCR; in TCRdb, only in-frame clones are kept and a portion is missing. The profile shows about 270,000 clones, 60% of them singletons. Sample treatment: oral pan-JAK inhibitor, 5-10 mg twice daily. Concerning this clone: Its antigen is undetermined.

CDR1 SNHLY and CDR2 FYNNEI come from the germline V gene. The J segment lost 4 bases and the V segment lost 6 bases, leaving 4 bases of the junction unmatched. This CDR3 comprises 14 residues. This chain uses TRBV2 with TRBJ2-1, with TRBD1 matching 9 bases. The receptor was isolated from a human donor with alopecia areata. Here the sequenced sample was CD4+ T cells sorted from blood, taken around week 53, from a patient treated with tofacitinib. The CDR3 DNA follows: TGTGCCAGCAGGACCGGGACAGGGTACAATGAGCAGTTCTTC. Translation gives CASRTGTGYNEQFF. The full variable domain, in which reference TRBV2 and TRBJ2-1 provide the parts outside the CDR3, is EPEVTQTPSHQVTQMGQEVILRCVPISNHLYFYWYRQILGQKVEFLVSFYNNEISEKSEIFDDQFSVERPDGSNFTLKIRSTKLEDSAMYFCASRTGTGYNEQFFGPGTRLTVL.